What follows are 17 T cell receptor beta chains derived from one specimen sequenced in a study of long-term antiretroviral therapy in people with HIV. The authors ran the immunoSEQ assay, v3.0, at survey level. Data came from immunoSEQ multiplex PCR; TCRdb stores just in-frame clones and leaves some out. The sample holds tens of thousands of clones, more than 75% seen once. Sample: unsorted PBMCs, taken about 2.7 years before starting antiretroviral therapy. The receptors were sampled from a woman aged 25 to 39 with HIV.

The gene calls are TRBV11-2 and TRBJ1-1; 7 bases agree with TRBD1. CDR3 length: 17 amino acids. V dropped 4 bases and J dropped 0; count of bases not matched to a gene: 11. Germline loops: CDR1 SGHAT, CDR2 FQNNGV. CDR3 in amino acids: CASSWQQGHGMNTEAFF. CDR3 DNA sequence: TGTGCCAGCAGCTGGCAACAGGGGCATGGCATGAACACTGAAGCTTTCTTT.

The chain is built from TRBV2 and TRBJ2-3; no definite D call. The length of the CDR3 is 16 residues. Trimming removed 4 bases from V and 2 bases from J, with 16 bases in between. Germline V CDR1 and CDR2: SNHLY, FYNNEI. CDR3 residues: CASSGRTNENTDTQYF. The CDR3 nucleotides read TGTGCCAGCAGTGGCAGGACCAACGAAAACACAGATACGCAGTATTTT.

This chain connects TRBV30 to TRBJ1-5, with unresolved D. Germline CDR1 reads GTSNPN; CDR2 reads SVGIG (reference sequence). This CDR3 spans 14 amino acids. V was shortened by 4 bases and J by 2 bases, with 12 bases between the two germline ends. In DNA, the CDR3 is TGTGCCTGGACGGAGAAGGGAGGCAATCAGCCCCAGCATTTT. Its translation: CAWTEKGGNQPQHF.

The rearrangement joins TRBV15 to TRBJ1-5; possibly TRBD1 for D (6 bases). Per the germline V gene, CDR1 is LNHNV and CDR2 is YYDKDF (reference sequence). This CDR3 spans 15 amino acids. The germline V and J ends were trimmed by 1 base and 7 bases, with 14 bases remaining between them. As DNA, the CDR3 is TGTGCCACCAGCAGAGGGGACACAGGGTACCAGCCCCAGCATTTT. It translates to CATSRGDTGYQPQHF.

V usage is TRBV7-8 and J usage is TRBJ1-4; 10 nucleotides match TRBD1. CDR3 length equals 20 residues. Trimming removed 1 base from V and 2 bases from J; junction bases left unmatched: 13. The V gene's germline CDR1 is SGHVS and CDR2 FQNEAQ. Written as DNA, the CDR3 is TGTGCCAGCAGCTTAGGCCAGACAGGGGGCCCTGGAAGGACTAATGAAAAACTGTTTTTT. Translation gives CASSLGQTGGPGRTNEKLFF.

The chain links TRBV27 to TRBJ1-1, with TRBD1 matching over 8 bases. The CDR3 has 13 residues. Germline V gene lookup returns CDR1 MNHEY and CDR2 SMNVEV (reference sequence). J gave up 9 bases and V 6 bases, and 9 bases lay outside the gene matches. Here the CDR3 reads CASRSRDRPQAFF. In DNA, the CDR3 is TGTGCCAGCAGGAGCCGGGACAGGCCTCAAGCTTTCTTT.

The chain links TRBV6-6 to TRBJ2-1, with D possibly being TRBD1 or TRBD2 (7 bases each). V gave up 4 bases and J gave up 7 bases, with 14 bases separating them. Per germline, CDR1 MNHNY and CDR2 SVGAGI (reference sequence). The CDR3 is made up of 14 amino acids. DNA for the CDR3: TGTGCCAGCAGTTGGTACAGGGGAGGGAATGAGCAGTTCTTC. This sequence encodes CASSWYRGGNEQFF.

The chain is built from TRBV29-1 and TRBJ1-4; 7 bases agree with TRBD1. The CDR3 is 12 amino acids. Germline V gene data show CDR1 as SQVTM and CDR2 as ANQGSEA. With V trimmed by 6 bases and J by 8 bases, 6 bases remained unmatched. The CDR3 spells CSVYDREEKLFF. CDR3 DNA: TGCAGCGTCTACGACAGGGAGGAAAAACTGTTTTTT.

V is TRBV11-2 and J is TRBJ2-7; D uncertain. The CDR3 is made up of 13 amino acids. Per the germline V gene, CDR1 is SGHAT and CDR2 is FQNNGV. The V gene lost 3 bases and the J gene lost 3 bases, with 9 bases spanning the gap. The CDR3 protein is CASSFGFYYEQYV. The DNA of the CDR3 is TGTGCCAGCAGCTTTGGGTTTTACTACGAGCAGTACGTC.

The J gene is TRBJ2-2, the V gene TRBV7-3; weak D call: TRBD1 (6 bases). The CDR3 length is 15 residues. In germline, CDR1 is SGHTA, CDR2 FQGTGA. Deletions cut 1 base from V and 13 bases from J, with 19 bases between. CDR3 loop: CASSLSLVQGLGLFF. CDR3 in DNA: TGTGCCAGCAGCTTAAGCCTCGTACAGGGTTTAGGGCTGTTTTTT.

The V gene is TRBV5-6, the J gene TRBJ1-5, with 8 bases fitting TRBD1. This CDR3 contains 15 residues. Trimming at V came to 7 bases and at J to 1 base, leaving 7 bases not matched to a gene. The germline CDR1 and CDR2 sequences are SGHDT and YYEEEE. The DNA for the CDR3 is TGTGCCAGCGCGATAGGGACAGGAAGCAATCAGCCCCAGCATTTT. This sequence encodes CASAIGTGSNQPQHF.

J is TRBJ1-1 and V is TRBV29-1, with TRBD1 matching 8 bases. Trimming removed 2 bases from V and 6 bases from J; junction bases left unmatched: 8. This CDR3 has 14 residues. The germline CDR1 and CDR2 sequences are SQVTM and ANQGSEA. DNA for the CDR3: TGCAGCGTTGAATCCCGGACAGGGAAGTCTGAAGCTTTCTTT. Translated, it gives CSVESRTGKSEAFF.

The V gene is TRBV9, the J gene TRBJ1-6, with 7 nucleotides matching TRBD1. This CDR3 spans 17 amino acids. Unmatched junction bases numbered 10, after V lost 0 bases and J lost 7 bases. Germline V gene data show CDR1 as SGDLS and CDR2 as YYNGEE. CDR3 sequence reads: CASSVGVPGQENSPLHF. The CDR3 DNA reads as TGTGCCAGCAGCGTAGGAGTCCCAGGACAGGAAAATTCACCCCTCCACTTT. Full variable domain (rest looked up from reference TRBV9 and TRBJ1-6): DSGVTQTPKHLITATGQRVTLRCSPRSGDLSVYWYQQSLDQGLQFLIQYYNGEERAKGNILERFSAQQFPDLHSELNLSSLELGDSALYFCASSVGVPGQENSPLHFGNGTRLTVT.

This clone was observed a few times. The genes are TRBV4-1 and TRBJ2-7; D is possibly TRBD2 (6 bases). The germline V and J ends were trimmed by 4 bases and 2 bases, with 24 bases remaining between them. Germline V gives CDR1 MGHRA, CDR2 YSYEKL. The CDR3 has 18 amino acids. CDR3 sequence reads: CASSLPLIGTPLTYEQYV. In nucleotides, the CDR3 is TGCGCCAGCAGCCTTCCTTTGATAGGGACTCCCTTAACCTACGAGCAGTACGTC.

V gene TRBV19 combines with J gene TRBJ1-1; D is unresolved. CDR3 length equals 15 residues. Trimming took 5 bases from V and 3 from J, leaving 16 bases between them. Germline-derived CDR1 and CDR2 are LNHDA and SQIVND (reference sequence). The CDR3 spells CASSPASTSYTEAFF. CDR3 bases: TGTGCCAGTAGTCCCGCCTCTACATCTTACACTGAAGCTTTCTTT.

The CDR3 DNA is TGTGCCAGCAGCTTACAGCAAAACACTGAAGCTTTCTTT. This codes for CASSLQQNTEAFF. The genes are TRBV7-3 and TRBJ1-1; D is unresolved. V dropped 2 bases and J dropped 2 bases, with 6 bases sitting between them. The CDR3 contains 13 residues. The germline V gene encodes CDR1 SGHTA and CDR2 FQGTGA.

The rearrangement links TRBV6-4 to TRBJ2-7; D might be TRBD1 (5 bases). This CDR3 has 15 residues. V was trimmed by 3 bases and J by 7 bases, leaving 19 bases between them. CDR1 is MRHNA, CDR2 SNTAGT, per germline. The CDR3 region has the DNA TGTGCCAGCAGTGAAAGTCGTCAGGGTCCGTCGGAGCAGTACGTC. This encodes CASSESRQGPSEQYV.